The next 20 T cell receptor beta chains were all read from a single sample in a study of T cell changes during pregnancy in multiple sclerosis (dated by TCRdb to the late 2010s). Preparation of the library involved the immunoSEQ multiplex PCR assay. Entries here come from immuneACCESS through TCRdb and include only in-frame sequences with V and J called. Some clones fail to appear in such tables; in the studies checked, an unresolved V gene covers under half of the shortfall, and the cause of the remainder is unknown. The sample table records about 75,000 clones; 80% to 95% of these occur just once. The ten largest account for more than 0.4% of the sample. This sample comprised CD4+ T cells from peripheral blood mononuclear cells, obtained before pregnancy. The receptor set was obtained from a female donor with multiple sclerosis, enrolled in a pregnancy study.

The rearrangement joins TRBV28 to TRBJ2-7; D is perhaps TRBD1 (6 bases). CDR1 MDHEN and CDR2 SYDVKM come from the germline V gene. The ends were cut back, 6 bases at V and 7 bases at J, with 16 bases in the middle. The CDR3 is 13 residues long. CDR3 protein: CASREGVLGEQYF. In nucleotides, the CDR3 is TGTGCCAGCAGAGAGGGGGTTTTAGGGGAGCAGTACTTC.

This clone was counted only a few times. The CDR3 loop is CASSQLDMISYNEQFF. The CDR3, as DNA: TGCGCCAGCAGCCAGTTAGACATGATCTCCTACAATGAGCAGTTCTTC. The V call is TRBV4-1, the J call TRBJ2-1; D uncertain. The CDR3 runs to 16 residues. With 3 bases removed from V and 0 bases from J, the gap between germline ends came to 12 bases. Germline V gene data show CDR1 as MGHRA and CDR2 as YSYEKL.

This chain connects TRBV9 to TRBJ2-1; 14 bases fit TRBD2. Germline-derived CDR1 and CDR2 are SGDLS and YYNGEE. The CDR3 runs to 15 residues. The V and J ends lost 3 bases and 10 bases, in that order; junction bases with no gene match: 6. CDR3 amino acids: CASSGGLAGAWEQFF. The CDR3 DNA reads TGTGCCAGCAGCGGGGGACTAGCGGGAGCATGGGAGCAGTTCTTC.

The chain combines TRBV4-1 with TRBJ2-7; 9 bases are a match to TRBD2. Trimming removed 0 bases from V and 6 bases from J; junction bases left unmatched: 12. This CDR3 comprises 17 residues. CDR1 is MGHRA, CDR2 YSYEKL, per germline. For the CDR3, the DNA is TGCGCCAGCAGCCAAGATATCGGAGTAGCGGGAGAGCGCGAGCAGTACTTC. Its translation: CASSQDIGVAGEREQYF.

The rearrangement joins TRBV7-2 to TRBJ2-1; perhaps TRBD1 as D (6 bases). The CDR3 has 15 amino acids. CDR1 is SGHTA, CDR2 FQGNSA, per germline. V gave up 3 bases and J gave up 0 bases, with 9 bases separating them. DNA for the CDR3: TGTGCCAGCAGCTTGGGGGCCAGCTCCTACAATGAGCAGTTCTTC. Translation gives CASSLGASSYNEQFF.

This chain links TRBV5-1 with TRBJ2-4; D is possibly TRBD2 (7 bases). V gave up 0 bases and J gave up 0 bases, with 22 bases separating them. The length of the CDR3 is 20 residues. The germline V gene has CDR1 SGHRS and CDR2 YFSETQ. The CDR3 coding sequence is TGCGCCAGCAGCTTGGTTGGGGGGGCCGGGGGAACCCTAGCCAAAAACATTCAGTACTTC. It specifies CASSLVGGAGGTLAKNIQYF. Together with reference TRBV5-1 and TRBJ2-4, the CDR3 gives the full variable domain: KAGVTQTPRYLIKTRGQQVTLSCSPISGHRSVSWYQQTPGQGLQFLFEYFSETQRNKGNFPGRFSGRQFSNSRSEMNVSTLELGDSALYLCASSLVGGAGGTLAKNIQYFGAGTRLSVL.

The chain carries TRBV18 and TRBJ1-1; D gene unclear. Between the trimmed V and J ends, which lost 6 bases and 4 bases, there was a span of 15 bases. This CDR3 spans 14 amino acids. Germline CDR1 is KGHSH and CDR2 is LQKENI. The DNA for the CDR3 is TGTGCCAGCTCGCAAAGCGGGGATCGCACTGAAGCTTTCTTT. Translation: CASSQSGDRTEAFF.

This chain uses TRBV6-4 with TRBJ1-6, with a tentative D call TRBD1 (5 bases). Looked up from germline, CDR1 is MRHNA and CDR2 is SNTAGT. This CDR3 has 14 amino acids. Trimming left V 7 bases short and J 5 bases short, with 12 bases between. The CDR3 DNA reads as TGTGCCAGCACCGCCAGGGAGGATAATTCACCCCTCCACTTT. Protein: CASTAREDNSPLHF.

The chain uses TRBV6-1 and TRBJ2-7; 9 bases line up with TRBD1. Germline CDR1 is MNHNS and CDR2 is SASEGT. Losses at the gene ends were 8 bases for V and 1 base for J; bases not matched to a gene: 3. The CDR3 is made up of 13 amino acids. CDR3 in DNA: TGTGCCAGCGTGACAGGGGGGTCCTACGAGCAGTACTTC. Translating it yields CASVTGGSYEQYF.

This clone was detected only once. The chain combines TRBV28 with TRBJ1-1; weak D call: TRBD1 (5 bases). V shed 6 bases and J shed 3 bases, with 17 bases lying between them. Germline CDR1 is MDHEN and CDR2 is SYDVKM. The CDR3 has 15 residues. CDR3 sequence reads: CASRQPDRSYTEAFF. CDR3 nucleotides: TGTGCCAGCAGGCAGCCCGACAGATCGTACACTGAAGCTTTCTTT.

The chain recombines TRBV16 with TRBJ1-5, with D hard to call. The CDR3 is made up of 14 amino acids. The germline V gene encodes CDR1 KGHSY and CDR2 FQNENV. The germline V and J ends were trimmed by 1 base and 6 bases, with 10 bases remaining between them. The CDR3 here is CASSQYSIPQPQHF. The CDR3 region has the DNA TGTGCCAGCAGCCAATACAGTATCCCTCAGCCCCAGCATTTT.

With respect to this clone: The germline gene is not matched at one end of the junction; a read error may be the cause. V and J are TRBV7-7 and TRBJ2-1, with 14 positions matching TRBD2. Germline CDR1 SSHAT, CDR2 FNYEAQ (reference sequence). This CDR3 has 15 amino acids. The CDR3 protein is CASSLSGTSGSKQFF. The CDR3 nucleotides read TGTGCTAGCAGCTTGAGTGGGACTAGCGGGAGTAAGCAGTTCTTC.

The J gene is TRBJ2-7, the V gene TRBV6-1; 8 bases line up with TRBD2. CDR3 length: 13 residues. Germline lookup yields CDR1 MNHNS and CDR2 SASEGT. Losses at the gene ends were 5 bases for V and 3 bases for J; bases not matched to a gene: 3. The CDR3 nucleotides read TGTGCCAGCAGTTTAACTAGCGGCTACGAGCAGTACTTC. As protein: CASSLTSGYEQYF.

The chain joins TRBV7-3 to TRBJ2-1, with a weak D call TRBD2 (6 bases). The CDR3 runs 15 residues. V was shortened by 8 bases and J by 4 bases, with 18 bases between the two germline ends. CDR1 is SGHTA and CDR2 is FQGTGA in the germline V gene. The CDR3 DNA reads as TGTGCCAGCGCTGCGGGGTGGGGGATTTACAATGAGCAGTTCTTC. Translating it yields CASAAGWGIYNEQFF.

The rearrangement joins TRBV7-2 to TRBJ2-7; 11 bases are shared with TRBD2. The CDR3 is 15 residues long. Per germline, CDR1 SGHTA and CDR2 FQGNSA. J lost 0 bases, V lost 8 bases, and 6 bases had no gene match. The CDR3 coding sequence is TGTGCCAGCGGACTAGCGGGCCTGCTCTCCTACGAGCAGTACTTC. Protein sequence: CASGLAGLLSYEQYF.

The V gene is TRBV29-1, the J gene TRBJ1-1; D ambiguous. Trimming shortened V by 2 bases and J by 9 bases, and 19 bases separated the two germline ends. This CDR3 spans 14 amino acids. The germline CDR1 and CDR2 sequences are SQVTM and ANQGSEA. The CDR3 loop reads CSVEPTSPNLQAFF. The CDR3 region has the DNA TGCAGCGTTGAACCGACAAGTCCTAACCTCCAAGCTTTCTTT.

This chain joins TRBV6-1 and TRBJ1-1; D gene ambiguous. Looked up from germline, CDR1 is MNHNS and CDR2 is SASEGT. The CDR3 totals 14 residues. With 7 bases removed from V and 3 bases from J, the gap between germline ends came to 15 bases. The CDR3 bases are TGTGCCAGCATCCCCGGGAGTAGGGACACTGAAGCTTTCTTT. Its translation is CASIPGSRDTEAFF.

This sequence joins TRBV20-1 and TRBJ2-5, with no clear D. Germline lookup yields CDR1 DFQATT and CDR2 SNEGSKA (reference sequence). This CDR3 has 11 residues. V was pared by 5 bases and J by 5 bases, with 9 bases between. CDR3 loop: CSARGVETQYF. The CDR3 DNA follows: TGCAGTGCTCGTGGAGTTGAGACCCAGTACTTC.

The chain couples TRBV7-9 to TRBJ1-2; 9 nucleotides agree with TRBD1. The CDR3 runs 16 residues. Unmatched junction bases numbered 11, after V lost 1 base and J lost 8 bases. Germline CDR1 reads SEHNR; CDR2 reads FQNEAQ (reference sequence). CDR3 region: CASSLGPGTGTLGYTF. CDR3 nucleotide sequence: TGTGCCAGCAGCTTAGGTCCCGGGACAGGGACACTCGGCTACACCTTC.

The CDR3 bases are TGTGCCAGCAGTGCTTACAGAAGCTCCTACGAGCAGTACTTC. This sequence encodes CASSAYRSSYEQYF. V and J are TRBV2 and TRBJ2-7; no definite D call. This CDR3 spans 14 amino acids. The germline V gene encodes CDR1 SNHLY and CDR2 FYNNEI. Trimming stripped 4 bases from V and 0 bases from J, with 10 bases between.